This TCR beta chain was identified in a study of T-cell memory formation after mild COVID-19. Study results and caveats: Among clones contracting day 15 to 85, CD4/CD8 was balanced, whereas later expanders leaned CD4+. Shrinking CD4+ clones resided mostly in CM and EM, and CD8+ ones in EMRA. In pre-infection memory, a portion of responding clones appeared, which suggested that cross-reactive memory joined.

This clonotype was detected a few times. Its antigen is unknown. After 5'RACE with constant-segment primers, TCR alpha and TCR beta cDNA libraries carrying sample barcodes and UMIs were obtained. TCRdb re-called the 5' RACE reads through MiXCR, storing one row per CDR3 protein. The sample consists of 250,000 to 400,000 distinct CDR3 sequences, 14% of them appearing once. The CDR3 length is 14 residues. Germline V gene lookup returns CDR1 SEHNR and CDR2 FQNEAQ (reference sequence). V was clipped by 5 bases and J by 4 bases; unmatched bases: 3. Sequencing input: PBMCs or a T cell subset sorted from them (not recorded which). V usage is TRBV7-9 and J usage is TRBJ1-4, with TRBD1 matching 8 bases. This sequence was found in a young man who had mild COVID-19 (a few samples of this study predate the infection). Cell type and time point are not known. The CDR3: CASSRTGNNEKLFF. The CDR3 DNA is TGTGCCAGCAGCAGGACAGGGAATAATGAAAAACTGTTTTTT.